The 31 T cell receptor beta chains below come from one sample, sequenced in a study of blood T cell repertoires in COVID-19. Clones were sequenced by immunoSEQ multiplex PCR, and TCRdb holds only the in-frame ones, with some missing. The repertoire holds roughly 190,000 clones, about 83% seen once, with 2.5% to 3.5% in the top ten. Source material: peripheral blood. These TCRs come from a man in his forties or fifties with active or convalescent COVID-19.

The rearrangement joins TRBV5-1 to TRBJ2-1, with 10 bases lining up with TRBD2. The CDR3 is 16 amino acids. Losses at the gene ends were 2 bases for V and 2 bases for J; bases not matched to a gene: 4. Per germline, CDR1 SGHRS and CDR2 YFSETQ. The CDR3 here is CASSLEREGPYNEQFF. The DNA of the CDR3 is TGCGCCAGCAGCTTAGAGCGGGAGGGCCCCTACAATGAGCAGTTCTTC.

V is TRBV6-5 and J is TRBJ2-3; TRBD2 agrees at 8 bases. CDR3 length: 14 amino acids. The V segment lost 8 bases and the J segment 4 bases; nucleotides outside the gene matches: 8. Germline values: CDR1 MNHEY, CDR2 SVGAGI. In nucleotides, the CDR3 is TGTGCCAGCCTCGCAGCGGGAGCGTCAGATACGCAGTATTTT. It specifies CASLAAGASDTQYF.

The chain has TRBV2 and TRBJ2-5, with unresolved D. With 7 bases removed from V and 5 bases from J, the gap between germline ends came to 11 bases. The germline V gene has CDR1 SNHLY and CDR2 FYNNEI. The CDR3 loop spans 12 amino acids. CDR3 nucleotide sequence: TGTGCCAGCATCGGTCTTCGGGAGACCCAGTACTTC. Its translation is CASIGLRETQYF.

The gene calls are TRBV27 and TRBJ2-1, with TRBD2 matching 11 bases. V lost 5 bases, J lost 2 bases, and 2 bases stayed unmatched. The CDR3 length is 15 residues. The V gene's germline CDR1 is MNHEY and CDR2 SMNVEV (reference sequence). CDR3 loop: CASSGGLAAYNEQFF. CDR3 nucleotides: TGTGCCAGCAGTGGGGGACTAGCGGCCTACAATGAGCAGTTCTTC.

DNA of the CDR3: TGTGCCAGCAGGGAGATGGGAGGGGAGCAGTTCTTC. Translated: CASREMGGEQFF. The chain combines TRBV28 with TRBJ2-1, with 7 bases lining up with TRBD2. The CDR3 sequence is 12 residues long. V lost 6 bases to trimming and J lost 10 bases; unmatched junction nucleotides: 6. The germline gives CDR1 MDHEN, CDR2 SYDVKM.

The chain recombines TRBV10-3 with TRBJ1-5; D remains ambiguous. CDR1 is ENHRY and CDR2 is SYGVKD in the germline V gene. The CDR3 spans 14 residues. The V and J ends lost 1 base and 3 bases respectively, with 7 bases between them. The CDR3 DNA reads TGTGCCATCAGTGAGTTTAGCGTCAATCAGCCCCAGCATTTT. This encodes CAISEFSVNQPQHF.

In its sample, this clone was seen a few times. The chain joins TRBV4-1 to TRBJ1-2; D perhaps matches TRBD1 (6 bases). V was cut by 0 bases and J by 3 bases, with 11 bases left in between. Germline V gene lookup returns CDR1 MGHRA and CDR2 YSYEKL. CDR3 size: 15 residues. The CDR3, as DNA: TGCGCCAGCAGCCAAGATTTACAGGGCGACTATGGCTACACCTTC. It codes for CASSQDLQGDYGYTF.

The gene calls are TRBV18 and TRBJ2-7, with D unclear. CDR1 and CDR2 (germline): KGHSH, LQKENI. V gave up 2 bases and J gave up 1 base, with 6 bases separating them. The CDR3 runs to 13 residues. CDR3 in amino acids: CASSPGLSYEQYF. The DNA of the CDR3 is TGTGCCAGCTCACCAGGGCTTTCCTACGAGCAGTACTTC.

This clone was observed once. The rearrangement uses TRBV18 and TRBJ2-3, with 14 bases fitting TRBD2. CDR3 size: 17 residues. The V and J ends lost 6 bases and 4 bases, in that order; junction bases with no gene match: 9. CDR1 and CDR2 (germline): KGHSH, LQKENI. The CDR3 reads CASSPGTSGSGADTQYF. DNA of the CDR3: TGTGCCAGCTCCCCGGGGACTAGCGGGAGTGGAGCAGATACGCAGTATTTT. Filled out from reference TRBV18 and TRBJ2-3, the complete variable domain reads NAGVMQNPRHLVRRRGQEARLRCSPMKGHSHVYWYRQLPEEGLKFMVYLQKENIIDESGMPKERFSAEFPKEGPSILRIQQVVRGDSAAYFCASSPGTSGSGADTQYFGPGTRLTVL.

Concerning this clone: Additional DNA sequences in this sample encode the identical CDR3. The V gene is TRBV7-2, the J gene TRBJ1-4, with D perhaps matching TRBD1 (5 bases). With 3 bases removed from V and 3 bases from J, the gap between germline ends came to 8 bases. From germline, CDR1 is SGHTA and CDR2 FQGNSA. The CDR3 is made up of 14 amino acids. CDR3 in DNA: TGTGCCAGCAGCTTCGGCAGGGCTAATGAAAAACTGTTTTTT. It translates to CASSFGRANEKLFF.

The CDR3 loop is CASSLATGPDTQYF. As DNA, the CDR3 is TGTGCCAGCAGCTTAGCGACAGGGCCAGATACGCAGTATTTT. The chain couples TRBV7-2 to TRBJ2-3, with TRBD1 matching over 7 bases. The CDR3 extends over 14 amino acids. Germline V gene lookup returns CDR1 SGHTA and CDR2 FQGNSA. V lost 0 bases to trimming and J lost 4 bases; unmatched junction nucleotides: 1.

CDR3 amino acids: CATQISGRDGELFF. CDR3 coding DNA: TGTGCCACCCAAATATCAGGGAGGGACGGGGAGCTGTTTTTT. The rearrangement joins TRBV2 to TRBJ2-2; TRBD2 matches 7 bases. CDR3 length: 14 amino acids. Trimming removed 10 bases from V and 7 bases from J; junction bases left unmatched: 12. Per the germline V gene, CDR1 is SNHLY and CDR2 is FYNNEI.

V gene TRBV4-2 combines with J gene TRBJ1-1; unclear D gene. From germline, CDR1 is LGHNA and CDR2 YNFKEQ. The CDR3 covers 19 residues. Trimming took 3 bases from V and 4 from J, leaving 27 bases between them. The chain's CDR3 is CASSHLEPRERHSGTEAFF. In DNA, the CDR3 is TGTGCCAGCAGCCACCTCGAACCTCGGGAAAGGCATTCGGGCACTGAAGCTTTCTTT.

Comments on this clone: At one of its ends the junction is not consistent with the germline gene, which may arise from a read error. CDR3 region: CASSVLGQSWANVLTF. CDR3 nucleotides: TGCGCCAGCAGTGTTCTGGGACAGTCCTGGGCCAACGTCCTGACTTTC. The V gene is TRBV28, the J gene TRBJ2-6; 7 bases line up with TRBD1. Germline lookup yields CDR1 MDHEN and CDR2 SYDVKM. The CDR3 runs 16 residues.

The chain links TRBV7-2 to TRBJ2-7, with TRBD1 matching 7 bases. Germline assignment: CDR1 SGHTA and CDR2 FQGNSA. V trimming: 7 bases; J trimming: 6 bases; junction bases outside the gene matches: 12. The length of the CDR3 is 14 residues. CDR3 DNA: TGTGCCAGCATCCCCTCGAAAACAGGGGTCGAGCAGTACTTC. This encodes CASIPSKTGVEQYF.

The rearrangement links TRBV30 to TRBJ2-7; 10 nucleotides align to TRBD2. In germline, CDR1 is GTSNPN, CDR2 SVGIG (reference sequence). The junction had 3 bases not matched to a gene; V was cut back by 1 base and J by 3 bases. The CDR3 sequence is 14 residues long. This CDR3 is CAWSGTSGGYEQYF. DNA of the CDR3: TGTGCCTGGAGTGGGACTAGCGGAGGCTACGAGCAGTACTTC.

In this sample, this clone turned up a few times. V and J are TRBV18 and TRBJ2-1; maybe TRBD2 (7 bases). Trimming took 0 bases from V and 9 from J, leaving 15 bases between them. Germline CDR1 is KGHSH and CDR2 is LQKENI. The CDR3 consists of 15 residues. The CDR3 region is CASSPPEGGYGEQFF. The CDR3 DNA reads TGTGCCAGCTCACCACCTGAGGGGGGGTACGGTGAGCAGTTCTTC.

The chain carries TRBV7-2 and TRBJ1-5; D possibly corresponds to TRBD1 (5 bases). V was cut by 3 bases and J by 1 base, with 13 bases left in between. The CDR3 totals 16 residues. Germline assignment: CDR1 SGHTA and CDR2 FQGNSA. The CDR3 coding sequence is TGTGCCAGCAGCTTTTCAGGGCAGTGGAGCAATCAGCCCCAGCATTTT. Protein sequence: CASSFSGQWSNQPQHF.

This chain connects TRBV25-1 to TRBJ2-2; 11 positions agree with TRBD1. Trimming removed 1 base from V and 6 bases from J; junction bases left unmatched: 10. The CDR3 loop spans 18 amino acids. Germline CDR1 and CDR2: MGHDK and SYGVNS. This chain's CDR3 is CASSELGYGDRGAGELFF. For the CDR3, the DNA is TGTGCCAGCAGTGAATTAGGTTACGGGGACAGGGGGGCCGGGGAGCTGTTTTTT.

The chain joins TRBV6-6 to TRBJ1-5, with D possibly being TRBD1 (5 bases). The germline gives CDR1 MNHNY, CDR2 SVGAGI (reference sequence). The ends were cut back, 6 bases at V and 0 bases at J, with 18 bases in the middle. The CDR3 has 17 amino acids. For the CDR3, the DNA is TGTGCCAGCAGACGACGGGGGGTCGCAGGTAGCAATCAGCCCCAGCATTTT. It yields the protein CASRRRGVAGSNQPQHF.

This sequence joins TRBV12-3 or TRBV12-4 and TRBJ2-5, with D perhaps matching TRBD2 (6 bases). This CDR3 region has 13 residues. Trimming took 5 bases from V and 7 from J, leaving 14 bases between them. The CDR3 reads CASSRGGPGTQYF. The CDR3 DNA sequence: TGTGCCAGCAGTCGAGGAGGGCCCGGGACCCAGTACTTC.

The chain has TRBV29-1 and TRBJ1-5, with 10 bases that match TRBD1. J gave up 4 bases and V 8 bases, and 5 bases lay outside the gene matches. CDR3 size: 13 residues. Germline V gene lookup returns CDR1 SQVTM and CDR2 ANQGSEA. CDR3 coding DNA: TGCAGCTATGGGACAGGGGTTAATCAGCCCCAGCATTTT. Its translation is CSYGTGVNQPQHF.

V gene TRBV2 combines with J gene TRBJ2-1, with TRBD1 matching 11 bases. The ends lost 7 bases at V and 1 base at J; junction bases unmatched: 27. This CDR3 contains 23 residues. The germline gives CDR1 SNHLY, CDR2 FYNNEI. The CDR3 DNA reads as TGTGCCAGCAACCAGCCCGGGACAGGGGGGTTAGGTGTCCTAGGCCGATCCTACAATGAGCAGTTCTTC. This gives the protein CASNQPGTGGLGVLGRSYNEQFF.

This chain uses TRBV25-1 with TRBJ2-7; maybe TRBD2 (5 bases). V was clipped by 3 bases and J by 4 bases, with 16 bases between them. This CDR3 is 15 amino acids long. Germline lookup yields CDR1 MGHDK and CDR2 SYGVNS. The DNA of the CDR3 is TGTGCCAGCAGTGATGGACTCAAGTTAGGGTACGAGCAGTACTTC. Translated: CASSDGLKLGYEQYF.

V is TRBV19 and J is TRBJ1-3, with 10 bases lining up with TRBD1. CDR1 and CDR2 from the germline V gene are LNHDA and SQIVND (reference sequence). The junction had 7 bases not matched to a gene; V was cut back by 5 bases and J by 0 bases. The CDR3 has 17 residues. This CDR3 reads CASSAGQGEISGNTIYF. In DNA form, the CDR3 reads TGTGCCAGTAGTGCCGGACAGGGGGAGATCTCTGGAAACACCATATATTTT.

The J gene is TRBJ2-2, the V gene TRBV5-4, with D maybe TRBD1 (6 bases). The germline V gene encodes CDR1 SGHNT and CDR2 YYREEE (reference sequence). V lost 4 bases, J lost 1 base, and 8 bases lay in between. CDR3 length: 14 residues. CDR3: CASSTDRNTGELFF. CDR3 nucleotide sequence: TGTGCCAGCAGCACGGACAGGAACACCGGGGAGCTGTTTTTT.

V gene TRBV4-1 combines with J gene TRBJ1-4, with 9 bases identical to TRBD1. The CDR3 runs 16 residues. Losses at the gene ends were 6 bases for V and 7 bases for J; bases not matched to a gene: 12. CDR1 and CDR2 (germline): MGHRA, YSYEKL. Written as DNA, the CDR3 is TGCGCCAGCAGACCTACAGGGGGCGTAGAGAGTGAAAAACTGTTTTTT. Its translation is CASRPTGGVESEKLFF.

The rearrangement links TRBV28 to TRBJ1-1, with TRBD1 as a possible D gene (6 bases). V lost 4 bases and J 6 bases, leaving 21 bases between the germline ends. Germline lookup yields CDR1 MDHEN and CDR2 SYDVKM. The CDR3 covers 16 residues. The CDR3 protein is CASSSIFGRGRPEAFF. The DNA for the CDR3 is TGTGCCAGCAGTTCTATCTTCGGCAGGGGTCGCCCTGAAGCTTTCTTT.

The chain links TRBV27 to TRBJ2-7, with TRBD1 matching 9 bases. CDR3 length: 14 residues. The germline CDR1 and CDR2 sequences are MNHEY and SMNVEV (reference sequence). Trimming cost V 6 bases and J 4 bases; bases outside gene matches: 7. The CDR3 nucleotides are TGTGCCAGCAGCCGCCGGGACAGGGCATACGAGCAGTACTTC. Translation: CASSRRDRAYEQYF.

With respect to this clone: A read error may produce the germline difference seen at one junction end. V and J are TRBV12-5 and TRBJ1-1, with 11 bases aligning to TRBD1. CDR3 size: 16 residues. CDR1 LGHNT and CDR2 FRNRAP come from the germline V gene. CDR3 DNA: TGTGCTAGTGGTTTGAGCGGACAGGGGGCGAGGGTACCTCTTATCTTT. Translating it yields CASGLSGQGARVPLIF.

The chain couples TRBV19 to TRBJ1-2, with 8 bases that match TRBD1. V shed 5 bases and J 4 bases; nucleotides not matched to a gene: 6. The germline CDR1 and CDR2 sequences are LNHDA and SQIVND (reference sequence). This CDR3 is 14 amino acids long. CDR3 sequence (DNA): TGTGCCAGTAGTTCCCCGACAGGGGTCTATGGCTACACCTTC. This sequence encodes CASSSPTGVYGYTF.